One sample yielded the 15 T cell receptor beta chains listed below, sequenced in a study of T cell repertoires in cytomegalovirus infection. In TCRdb, the reads were re-called with MiXCR into one record per CDR3 protein. The sample lists around 900,000 distinct CDR3 sequences; approximately 30% were seen once. Their antigens remain unidentified. Sequencing used cultured CD8+ T cells from PBMCs, obtained from culture after CMV antigen stimulation. The receptors come from a human donor in good health (CMV status not recorded). Some clones in this sample may be carry-over from other donors' samples.

This clonotype showed up many times. The chain couples TRBV7-9 to TRBJ1-3; D not certain. Germline V gives CDR1 SEHNR, CDR2 FQNEAQ (reference sequence). The CDR3 has 11 residues. V lost 9 bases, J lost 2 bases, and 5 bases lay in between. As DNA, the CDR3 is TGTGCCAGTAGTCCTGGAAACACCATATATTTT. It specifies CASSPGNTIYF. The full variable domain, rest sourced from reference TRBV7-9 and TRBJ1-3, is DTGVSQNPRHKITKRGQNVTFRCDPISEHNRLYWYRQTLGQGPEFLTYFQNEAQLEKSRLLSDRFSAERPKGSFSTLEIQRTEQGDSAMYLCASSPGNTIYFGEGSWLTVV.

This clonotype was seen a few times. The chain has TRBV5-1 and TRBJ2-7; D not certain. The CDR3 is 13 amino acids. Germline V gene sequence: CDR1 SGHRS, CDR2 YFSETQ. Trimming stripped 9 bases from V and 1 base from J, with 14 bases between. CDR3 region: CATSLPGSYEQYF. DNA for the CDR3: TGCGCCACCTCTTTGCCCGGGTCCTACGAGCAGTACTTC.

The chain joins TRBV6-2 or TRBV6-3 to TRBJ2-7; 9 bases align to TRBD2. Germline V gives CDR1 MNHEY, CDR2 SVGEGT. The length of the CDR3 is 15 residues. V shed 2 bases and J 4 bases; nucleotides not matched to a gene: 6. CDR3 region: CASSYPAGGDYEQYV. Here the CDR3 DNA reads TGTGCCAGCAGTTACCCAGCGGGGGGCGATTACGAGCAGTACGTC.

V gene TRBV24-1 combines with J gene TRBJ2-1, with a weak D call TRBD1 (6 bases). This CDR3 contains 16 residues. The ends were cut back, 2 bases at V and 8 bases at J, with 18 bases in the middle. Germline V gene sequence: CDR1 KGHDR, CDR2 SFDVKD. The CDR3 protein is CATSDSHRELGHEQFF. CDR3 in DNA: TGTGCCACCAGTGATTCTCACAGGGAGTTGGGCCATGAGCAGTTCTTC.

This clonotype was seen a few times. V and J are TRBV12-5 and TRBJ1-1, with D possibly being TRBD1 (6 bases). Germline V gene lookup returns CDR1 LGHNT and CDR2 FRNRAP. V lost 3 bases to trimming and J lost 6 bases, with 11 bases between them. The CDR3 totals 13 residues. CDR3 loop: CASGFGQYAEAFF. The CDR3 region has the DNA TGTGCTAGTGGTTTTGGACAGTACGCTGAAGCTTTCTTT.

The CDR3 nucleotides read TGTGCCAGTAGGGACAGGGTAGTAGGCAATCAGCCCCAGCATTTT. This codes for CASRDRVVGNQPQHF. This chain uses TRBV28 with TRBJ1-5; 9 bases match TRBD1. The CDR3 runs 15 residues. After removal of 9 bases from V and 2 bases from J, the junction contained 8 bases not matched to a gene. Germline lookup yields CDR1 MDHEN and CDR2 SYDVKM.

On this clonotype: One end of the junction is discordant with germline, which a read error may explain. V gene TRBV27 combines with J gene TRBJ1-5; D remains unclear. The CDR3 has 13 residues. In germline, CDR1 is MNHEY, CDR2 SMNVEV (reference sequence). The CDR3 DNA reads as TGTGCCAGCAGCCTAGGTCGGAATCAGCCCCGGCATTTT. It encodes CASSLGRNQPRHF.

Comment on this clonotype: This may arise from a read error, as a much more abundant clone is one base away. The chain joins TRBV7-2 to TRBJ2-3; 13 positions agree with TRBD2. Germline V gives CDR1 SGHTA, CDR2 FQGNSA. The CDR3 is made up of 15 amino acids. For the CDR3, the DNA is TGTGCCGTCGGGGGACTAGCGGGGAGAACAGATATGCAGTATTTT. Amino acid sequence: CAVGGLAGRTDMQYF.

This clonotype occurred many times. The gene calls are TRBV27 and TRBJ1-5; D is perhaps TRBD1 (5 bases). V was clipped by 6 bases and J by 10 bases, with 16 bases between them. The V gene's germline CDR1 is MNHEY and CDR2 SMNVEV (reference sequence). This CDR3 comprises 13 residues. The CDR3 DNA is TGTGCCAGCAGCGACGGGGGGTCGCGCCCCCAGCATTTT. It codes for CASSDGGSRPQHF.

This clonotype turned up a few times. The chain combines TRBV15 with TRBJ2-4, with 7 bases lining up with TRBD2. Germline V gene data show CDR1 as LNHNV and CDR2 as YYDKDF (reference sequence). The V gene end was trimmed by 10 bases and the J gene end by 8 bases; junction bases not matched to a gene: 11. This CDR3 has 13 residues. For the CDR3, the DNA is TGTGCCATCCGGGGGGAGGGAAAGGACATTCAGTACTTC. Translating it yields CAIRGEGKDIQYF.

The V gene is TRBV12-3 or TRBV12-4, the J gene TRBJ1-4, with TRBD1 as a possible D gene (6 bases). The CDR3 is 17 residues long. Between the trimmed V and J ends, which lost 3 bases and 10 bases, there was a span of 24 bases. Here the CDR3 DNA reads TGTGCCAGCAGTTTTGAATTGCCGGGACAACTAGGCGGAAAACTGTTTTTT. Amino acid sequence: CASSFELPGQLGGKLFF.

CDR3 residues: CASSLVVPTSTDTQYF. For the CDR3, the DNA is TGTGCCAGCAGCTTAGTAGTACCGACGAGCACAGATACGCAGTATTTT. The chain couples TRBV7-8 to TRBJ2-3; D ambiguous. The CDR3 is 16 residues long. Trimming took 1 base from V and 0 from J, leaving 11 bases between them. In germline, CDR1 is SGHVS, CDR2 FQNEAQ. Supplemented by reference TRBV7-8 and TRBJ2-3, the full variable domain reads GAGVSQSPRYKVAKRGQDVALRCDPISGHVSLFWYQQALGQGPEFLTYFQNEAQLDKSGLPSDRFFAERPEGSVSTLKIQRTQQEDSAVYLCASSLVVPTSTDTQYFGPGTRLTVL.

This clonotype was seen more than once but under ten times. This chain joins TRBV7-3 and TRBJ1-1; D gene unclear. This CDR3 region has 11 residues. V was clipped by 3 bases and J by 11 bases, with 10 bases between them. Per germline, CDR1 SGHTA and CDR2 FQGTGA. The chain's CDR3 is CASSFRPGAFF. In DNA, the CDR3 is TGTGCCAGCAGCTTCCGACCGGGGGCTTTCTTT.

This clonotype occurred many times. The chain couples TRBV7-9 to TRBJ2-7; no clear D gene. The germline CDR1 and CDR2 sequences are SEHNR and FQNEAQ (reference sequence). The V and J ends lost 5 bases and 3 bases respectively, with 11 bases between them. This CDR3 has 13 residues. The CDR3, as DNA: TGTGCCAGCAGCCTATCCTTATACTACGAGCAGTACTTC. It translates to CASSLSLYYEQYF.

J is TRBJ1-4 and V is TRBV5-1; 11 positions agree with TRBD1. The CDR3 runs 17 residues. Germline CDR1 reads SGHRS; CDR2 reads YFSETQ. Trimming took 5 bases from V and 3 from J; bases not matched to a gene: 9. The CDR3 DNA reads TGCGCCAGCAGTTTTGCCGGGACAGGGGGGGCTAATGAAAAACTGTTTTTT. Amino acids: CASSFAGTGGANEKLFF.